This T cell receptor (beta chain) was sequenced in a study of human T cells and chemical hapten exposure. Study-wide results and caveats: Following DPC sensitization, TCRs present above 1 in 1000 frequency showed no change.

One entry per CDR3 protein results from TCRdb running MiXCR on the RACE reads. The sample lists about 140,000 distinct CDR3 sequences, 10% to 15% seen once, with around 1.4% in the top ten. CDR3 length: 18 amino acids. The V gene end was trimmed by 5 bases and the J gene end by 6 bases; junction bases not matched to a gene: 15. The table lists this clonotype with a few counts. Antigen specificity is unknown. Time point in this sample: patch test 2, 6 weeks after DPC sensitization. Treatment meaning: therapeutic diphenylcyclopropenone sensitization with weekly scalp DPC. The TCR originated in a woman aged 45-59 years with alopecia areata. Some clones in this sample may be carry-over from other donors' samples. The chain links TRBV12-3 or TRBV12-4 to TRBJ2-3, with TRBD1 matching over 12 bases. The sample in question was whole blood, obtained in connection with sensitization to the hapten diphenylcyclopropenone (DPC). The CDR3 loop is CASSPRDRGRPRPDTQYF. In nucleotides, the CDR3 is TGTGCCAGCAGTCCCAGGGACAGGGGGCGACCAAGGCCCGATACGCAGTATTTT.